Sequencing of this T cell receptor (beta chain) was carried out in a study of T cells after yellow fever vaccination. Using its own MiXCR run on the 5' RACE reads, TCRdb lists one record per CDR3 protein. Among around 610,000 distinct CDR3 sequences, roughly 13% were seen once, and the ten largest hold 11% to 15%. The CDR3 spans 21 residues. Trimming removed 5 bases from V and 2 bases from J; junction bases left unmatched: 23. The germline V gene encodes CDR1 SGDLS and CDR2 YYNGEE. The chain uses TRBV9 and TRBJ2-7; the match to TRBD1 covers 12 bases. The TCR was taken from a man aged 25-40 years who received the YFV17D yellow fever vaccine. This specimen was PBMCs, taken on the day of the yellow fever booster vaccination. The CDR3 coding sequence is TGTGCCAGCAGTGACAGCTCACATCCACCGGGACAGGGGGCTCCCCCCTACGAGCAGTACTTC. Translating gives CASSDSSHPPGQGAPPYEQYF.